This T cell receptor (beta chain) was captured in a study of identical twins. CDR1 and CDR2 (germline): LGHNA, YSLEER. Trimming took off 0 bases at V and 2 bases at J, with 7 bases between the two ends. The CDR3 is 14 amino acids. Carrying unique molecular identifiers, the cDNA also gained a universal primer site through template switching. Each CDR3 protein is one row after TCRdb ran MiXCR on the 5' RACE reads. Of about 200,000 distinct CDR3 sequences detected, over 9.5% appear once; the ten largest clones hold 10%. Whole-study results and caveats: Weaker excess sharing between twins was seen in beta out-of-frame sequences. Fewer insertions marked abundant cord blood beta clonotypes; young adult naive trended weakly, memory not at all.

On this clonotype itself: The antigen is not known.

The chain carries TRBV4-3 and TRBJ1-2; D call uncertain. This TCR came from a man between 45 and 60 years old in good health. Sequenced input: memory T cells sorted from blood. CDR3 region: CASSQDIWNYGYTF. The DNA of the CDR3 is TGCGCCAGCAGCCAAGATATTTGGAACTATGGCTACACCTTC.